This T cell receptor (beta chain) was retrieved from a study of cytomegalovirus exposure and HLA in healthy donors. Study-wide points: Presence/absence analyses assumed roughly uniform sequencing depth across donors, which may not hold. High sensitivity and specificity were reportedly achieved when the classifier diagnosed cytomegalovirus status. Most observed TCR sequences were rare, whereas some public TCRs were detected in many donors. The study had only CMV serostatus as immune exposure information.

The V gene's germline CDR1 is SGHRS and CDR2 YFSETQ. This CDR3 comprises 14 residues. J was trimmed by 4 bases and V by 2 bases; bases with no gene match: 5. The PCR had 60 Vbeta and 13 Jbeta primers. The method was immunoSEQ multiplex PCR; TCRdb's version includes in-frame clones alone and lacks a portion of them. Here the sample spans about 200,000 clones, over 9.5% being singletons. A remark on this clone: What it recognizes is unknown.

The chain couples TRBV5-1 to TRBJ1-2, with 7 bases identical to TRBD1. The specimen sequenced was PBMCs. This clonotype originated in a man aged 50 to 60 in good health and CMV-seropositive. DNA of the CDR3: TGCGCCAGCAGCTTAGACAGGGTACGCTATGGCTACACCTTC. This sequence encodes CASSLDRVRYGYTF.